This T cell receptor beta chain was sequenced during a study of Graves' ophthalmopathy and Graves' hyperthyroidism. Germline values: CDR1 SGDLS, CDR2 YYNGEE. This CDR3 is built from 17 residues. V lost 5 bases, J lost 7 bases, and 25 bases lay in between. Amplification from RNA transcripts yielded the TCR beta CDR3 regions. The authors performed first-round RT-PCR with HTBI primers and then a second-round multiplex PCR. MiXCR, run by TCRdb on the multiplex PCR reads, gives a single entry per CDR3 protein. Of some 1.1 million distinct CDR3 sequences listed, about 40% were seen once; the top ten hold roughly 10%.

The clonotype was recovered from an adult man with Graves' hyperthyroidism. What was sequenced was peripheral blood or thyroid tissue (not recorded which). The genes are TRBV9 and TRBJ1-5, with TRBD1 as a possible D gene (6 bases). The CDR3 sequence is CASSYSLRLGAGQPQHF. The CDR3, as DNA: TGTGCCAGCAGTTACTCGCTGAGGCTGGGGGCAGGCCAGCCCCAGCATTTT.